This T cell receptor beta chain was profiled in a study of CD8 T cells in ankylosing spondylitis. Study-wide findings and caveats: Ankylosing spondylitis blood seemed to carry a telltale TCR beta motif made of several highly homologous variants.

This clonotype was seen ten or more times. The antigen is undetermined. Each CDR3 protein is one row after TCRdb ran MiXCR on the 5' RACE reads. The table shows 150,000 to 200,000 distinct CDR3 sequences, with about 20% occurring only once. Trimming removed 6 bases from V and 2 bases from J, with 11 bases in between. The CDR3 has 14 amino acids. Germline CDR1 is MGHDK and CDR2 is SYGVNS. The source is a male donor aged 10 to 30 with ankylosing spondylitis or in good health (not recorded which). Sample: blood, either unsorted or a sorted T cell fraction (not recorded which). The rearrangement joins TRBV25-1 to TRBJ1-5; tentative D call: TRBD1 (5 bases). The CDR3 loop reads CASSGGTRNQPQHF. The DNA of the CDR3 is TGTGCCAGCAGCGGGGGTACGCGCAATCAGCCCCAGCATTTT.